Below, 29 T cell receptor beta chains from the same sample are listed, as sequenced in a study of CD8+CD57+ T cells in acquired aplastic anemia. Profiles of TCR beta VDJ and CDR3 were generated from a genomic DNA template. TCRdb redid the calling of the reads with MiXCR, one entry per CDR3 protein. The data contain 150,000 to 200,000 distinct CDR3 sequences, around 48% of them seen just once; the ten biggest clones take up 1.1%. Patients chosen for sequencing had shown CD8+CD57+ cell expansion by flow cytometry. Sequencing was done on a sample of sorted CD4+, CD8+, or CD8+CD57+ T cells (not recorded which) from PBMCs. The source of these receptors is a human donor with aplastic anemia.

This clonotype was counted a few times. The CDR3 sequence is CASSSFPGETQYF. The DNA of the CDR3 is TGTGCCAGCAGCTCTTTCCCGGGGGAGACCCAGTACTTC. The chain carries TRBV7-2 and TRBJ2-5; the D gene is possibly TRBD2 (5 bases). Between the trimmed V and J ends, which lost 4 bases and 5 bases, there was a span of 11 bases. This CDR3 is built from 13 residues. Germline V gene sequence: CDR1 SGHTA, CDR2 FQGNSA.

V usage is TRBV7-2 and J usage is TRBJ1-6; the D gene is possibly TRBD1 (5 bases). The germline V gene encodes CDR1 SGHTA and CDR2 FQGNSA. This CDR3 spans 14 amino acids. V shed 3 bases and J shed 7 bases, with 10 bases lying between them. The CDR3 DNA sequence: TGTGCCAGCAGCTTCACAGGAACCAATTCACCCCTCCACTTT. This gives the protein CASSFTGTNSPLHF. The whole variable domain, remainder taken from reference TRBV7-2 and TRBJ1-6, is GAGVSQSPSNKVTEKGKDVELRCDPISGHTALYWYRQSLGQGLEFLIYFQGNSAPDKSGLPSDRFSAERTGGSVSTLTIQRTQQEDSAVYLCASSFTGTNSPLHFGNGTRLTVT.

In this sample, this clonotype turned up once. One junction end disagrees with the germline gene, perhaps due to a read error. This CDR3 is CASSYSTSGGQNEQLF. CDR3 bases: TGTGCCAGCAGTTACTCGACTAGCGGGGGCCAGAATGAGCAGCTCTTC. V usage is TRBV6-2 or TRBV6-3 and J usage is TRBJ2-1, with 12 bases aligning to TRBD2. In germline, CDR1 is MNHEY, CDR2 SVGEGT. This CDR3 has 16 residues.

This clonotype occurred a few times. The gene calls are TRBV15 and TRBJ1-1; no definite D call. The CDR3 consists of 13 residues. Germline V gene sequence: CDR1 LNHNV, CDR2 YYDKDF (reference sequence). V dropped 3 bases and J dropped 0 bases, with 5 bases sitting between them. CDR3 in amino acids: CATSSTLNTEAFF. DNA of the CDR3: TGTGCCACCAGCAGTACGTTGAACACTGAAGCTTTCTTT.

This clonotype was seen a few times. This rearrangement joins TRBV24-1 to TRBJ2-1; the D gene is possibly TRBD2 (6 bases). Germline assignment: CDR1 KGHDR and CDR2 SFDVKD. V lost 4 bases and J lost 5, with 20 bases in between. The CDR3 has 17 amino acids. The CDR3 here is CATSETPSGFRHNEQFF. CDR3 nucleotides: TGTGCCACCAGTGAAACCCCGAGCGGGTTTCGCCACAATGAGCAGTTCTTC.

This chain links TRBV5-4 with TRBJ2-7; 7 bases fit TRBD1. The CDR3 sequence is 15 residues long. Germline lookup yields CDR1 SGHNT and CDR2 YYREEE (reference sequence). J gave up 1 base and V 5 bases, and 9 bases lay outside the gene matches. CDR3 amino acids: CASRPGTANSYEQYF. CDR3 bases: TGTGCCAGCAGGCCCGGGACAGCGAATTCCTACGAGCAGTACTTC. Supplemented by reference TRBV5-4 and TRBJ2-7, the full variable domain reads ETGVTQSPTHLIKTRGQQVTLRCSSQSGHNTVSWYQQALGQGPQFIFQYYREEENGRGNFPPRFSGLQFPNYSSELNVNALELDDSALYLCASRPGTANSYEQYFGPGTRLTVT.

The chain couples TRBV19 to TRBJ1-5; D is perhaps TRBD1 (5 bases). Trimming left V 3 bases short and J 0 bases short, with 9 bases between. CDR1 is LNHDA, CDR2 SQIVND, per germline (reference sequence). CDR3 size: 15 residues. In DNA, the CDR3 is TGTGCCAGTAGTATCCCGACAGTTAGCAATCAGCCCCAGCATTTT. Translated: CASSIPTVSNQPQHF. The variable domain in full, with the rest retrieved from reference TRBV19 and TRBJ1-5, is DGGITQSPKYLFRKEGQNVTLSCEQNLNHDAMYWYRQDPGQGLRLIYYSQIVNDFQKGDIAEGYSVSREKKESFPLTVTSAQKNPTAFYLCASSIPTVSNQPQHFGDGTRLSIL.

The CDR3 DNA reads as TGTGCCAGTAGTATCGCGCGGGAGGCCTATGAGCAGTTCTTC. Its protein product is CASSIAREAYEQFF. The chain has TRBV19 and TRBJ2-1; 8 positions agree with TRBD2. J gave up 8 bases and V 3 bases, and 6 bases lay outside the gene matches. CDR1 and CDR2 from the germline V gene are LNHDA and SQIVND (reference sequence). The CDR3 length is 14 residues.

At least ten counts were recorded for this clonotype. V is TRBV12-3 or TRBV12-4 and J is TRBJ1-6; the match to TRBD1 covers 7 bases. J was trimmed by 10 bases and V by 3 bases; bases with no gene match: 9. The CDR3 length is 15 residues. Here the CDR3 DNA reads TGTGCCAGCAGTTTCCGGGGACAGCGGGGATCACCCCTCCACTTT. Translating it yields CASSFRGQRGSPLHF.

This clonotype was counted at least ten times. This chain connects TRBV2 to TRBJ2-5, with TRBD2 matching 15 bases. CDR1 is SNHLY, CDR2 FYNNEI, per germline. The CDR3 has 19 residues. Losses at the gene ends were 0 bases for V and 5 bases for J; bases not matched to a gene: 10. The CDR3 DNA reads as TGTGCCAGCAGTGAAGCTGGTGGACTAGCGGGGGGGCTATTTGAGACCCAGTACTTC. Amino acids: CASSEAGGLAGGLFETQYF.

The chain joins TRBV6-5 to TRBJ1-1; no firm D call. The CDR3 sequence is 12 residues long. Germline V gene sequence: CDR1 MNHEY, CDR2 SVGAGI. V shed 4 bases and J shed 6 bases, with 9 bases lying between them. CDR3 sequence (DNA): TGTGCCAGCAGTTTGAGGGTGGCTGAAGCTTTCTTT. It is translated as CASSLRVAEAFF.

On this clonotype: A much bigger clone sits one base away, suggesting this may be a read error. As DNA, the CDR3 is TGCACCAGCAGCTCACAGGGGGGTATGGTCGCTGAAGCTTTCTTT. Translated, it gives CTSSSQGGMVAEAFF. This chain links TRBV5-1 with TRBJ1-1; 8 positions agree with TRBD1. From germline, CDR1 is SGHRS and CDR2 YFSETQ. CDR3 length equals 15 residues.

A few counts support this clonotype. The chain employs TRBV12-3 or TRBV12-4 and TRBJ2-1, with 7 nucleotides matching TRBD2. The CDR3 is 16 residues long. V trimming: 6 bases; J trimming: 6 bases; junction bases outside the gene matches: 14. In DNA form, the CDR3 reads TGTGCCAGCAGCCCCCAAGCGAGCGGGGTTGTCAATGAGCAGTTCTTC. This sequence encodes CASSPQASGVVNEQFF.

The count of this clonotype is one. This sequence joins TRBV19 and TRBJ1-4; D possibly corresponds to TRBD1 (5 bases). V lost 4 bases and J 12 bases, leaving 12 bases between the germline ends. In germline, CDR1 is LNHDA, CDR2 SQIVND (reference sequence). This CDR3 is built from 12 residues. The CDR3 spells CASSTAGMELFF. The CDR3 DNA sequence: TGTGCCAGTAGTACCGCAGGGATGGAACTGTTTTTT.

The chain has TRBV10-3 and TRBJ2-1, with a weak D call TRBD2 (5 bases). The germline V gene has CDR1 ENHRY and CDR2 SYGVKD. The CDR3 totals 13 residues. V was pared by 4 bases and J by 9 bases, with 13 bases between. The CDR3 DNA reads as TGTGCCATCAGTGGAGGTCTAGAGGGTGAGCAGTTCTTC. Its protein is CAISGGLEGEQFF.

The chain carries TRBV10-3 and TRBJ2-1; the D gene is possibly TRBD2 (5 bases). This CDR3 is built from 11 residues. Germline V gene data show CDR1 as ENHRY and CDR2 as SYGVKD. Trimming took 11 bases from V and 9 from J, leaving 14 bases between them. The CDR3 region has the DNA TGTGCCTCCAGCGGTCCCTTTGAGCAGTTCTTC. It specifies CASSGPFEQFF.

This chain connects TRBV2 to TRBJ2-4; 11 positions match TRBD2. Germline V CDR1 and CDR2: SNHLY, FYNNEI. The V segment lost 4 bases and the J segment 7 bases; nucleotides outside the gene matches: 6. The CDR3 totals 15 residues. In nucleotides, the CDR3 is TGTGCCAGCAGTGGGCTAGCGGGAGGAGCGAACATTCAGTACTTC. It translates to CASSGLAGGANIQYF.

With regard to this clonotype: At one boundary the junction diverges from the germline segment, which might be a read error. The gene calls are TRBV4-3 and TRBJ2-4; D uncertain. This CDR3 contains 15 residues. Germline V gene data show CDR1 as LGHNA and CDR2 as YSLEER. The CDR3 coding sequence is TGCGCCAGCAGCCAAGAATTGGGCAGGTTAAACATTCAGTGCTTC. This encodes CASSQELGRLNIQCF.

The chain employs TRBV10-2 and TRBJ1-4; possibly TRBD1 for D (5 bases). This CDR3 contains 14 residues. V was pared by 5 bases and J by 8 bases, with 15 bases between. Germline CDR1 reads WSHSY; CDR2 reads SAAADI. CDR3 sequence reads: CASSPLGTGEKLFF. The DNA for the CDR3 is TGCGCCAGCAGTCCCTTGGGGACTGGGGAAAAACTGTTTTTT.

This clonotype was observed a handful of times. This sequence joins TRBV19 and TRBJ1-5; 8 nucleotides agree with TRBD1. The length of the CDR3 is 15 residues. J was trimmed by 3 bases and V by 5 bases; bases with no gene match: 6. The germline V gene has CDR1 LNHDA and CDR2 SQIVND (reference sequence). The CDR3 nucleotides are TGTGCCAGTAGTGCGCAGACAGGGGACAATCAGCCCCAGCATTTT. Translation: CASSAQTGDNQPQHF.

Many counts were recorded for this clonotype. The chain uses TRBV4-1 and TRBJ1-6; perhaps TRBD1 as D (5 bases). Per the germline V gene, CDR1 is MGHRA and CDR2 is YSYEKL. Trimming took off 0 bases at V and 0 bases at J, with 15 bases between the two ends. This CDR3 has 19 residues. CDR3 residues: CASSQDRGGASSYNSPLHF. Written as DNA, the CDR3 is TGCGCCAGCAGCCAAGATCGGGGAGGGGCCAGCTCCTATAATTCACCCCTCCACTTT.

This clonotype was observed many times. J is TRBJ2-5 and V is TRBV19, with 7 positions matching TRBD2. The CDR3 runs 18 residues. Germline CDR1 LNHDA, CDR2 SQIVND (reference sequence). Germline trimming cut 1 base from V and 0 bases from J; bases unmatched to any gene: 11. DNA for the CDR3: TGTGCCAGTAGTATAGGGTGGCGGGGGAACCGGAACCAAGAGACCCAGTACTTC. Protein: CASSIGWRGNRNQETQYF.

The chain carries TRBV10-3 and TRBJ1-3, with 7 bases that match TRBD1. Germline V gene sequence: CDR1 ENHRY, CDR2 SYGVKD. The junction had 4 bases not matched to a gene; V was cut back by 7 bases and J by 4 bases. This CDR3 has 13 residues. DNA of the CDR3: TGTGCCATCAAGCCAGGGGGAGGAAACACCATATATTTT. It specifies CAIKPGGGNTIYF.

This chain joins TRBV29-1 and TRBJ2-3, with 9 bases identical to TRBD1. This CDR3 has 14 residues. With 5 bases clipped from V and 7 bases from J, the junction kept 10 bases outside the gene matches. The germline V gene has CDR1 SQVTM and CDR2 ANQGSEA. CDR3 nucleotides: TGCAGCGTTAACGGACAGGGGATTGGATATACGCAGTATTTT. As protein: CSVNGQGIGYTQYF.

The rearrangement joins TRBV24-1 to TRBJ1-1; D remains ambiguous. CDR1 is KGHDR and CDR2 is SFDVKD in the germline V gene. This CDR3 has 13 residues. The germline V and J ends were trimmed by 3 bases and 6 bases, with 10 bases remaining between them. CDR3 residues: CATSDTDGPEAFF. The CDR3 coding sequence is TGTGCCACCAGTGATACGGATGGGCCTGAAGCTTTCTTT.

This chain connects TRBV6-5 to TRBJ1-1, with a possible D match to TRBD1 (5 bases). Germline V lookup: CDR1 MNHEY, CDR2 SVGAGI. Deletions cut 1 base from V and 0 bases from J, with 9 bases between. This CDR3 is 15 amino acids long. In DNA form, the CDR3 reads TGTGCCAGCAGTTACTTGGGGCAGTTGAACACTGAAGCTTTCTTT. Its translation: CASSYLGQLNTEAFF.

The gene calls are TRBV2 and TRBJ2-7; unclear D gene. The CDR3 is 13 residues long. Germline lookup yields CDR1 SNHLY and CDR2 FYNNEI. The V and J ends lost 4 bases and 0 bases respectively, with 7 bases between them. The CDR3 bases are TGTGCCAGCAGTGGGGTCAGCTCCTACGAGCAGTACTTC. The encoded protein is CASSGVSSYEQYF.

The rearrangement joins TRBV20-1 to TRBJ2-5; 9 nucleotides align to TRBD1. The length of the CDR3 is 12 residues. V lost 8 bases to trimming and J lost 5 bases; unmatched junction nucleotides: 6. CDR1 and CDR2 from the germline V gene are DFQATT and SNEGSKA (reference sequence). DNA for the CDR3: TGCAGTCAAACAGGGGGCGGGGAGACCCAGTACTTC. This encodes CSQTGGGETQYF.

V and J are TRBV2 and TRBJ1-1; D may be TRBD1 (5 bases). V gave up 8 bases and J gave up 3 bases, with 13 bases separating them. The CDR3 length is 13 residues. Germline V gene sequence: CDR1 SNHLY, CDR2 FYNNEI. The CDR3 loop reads CASGRGKDTEAFF. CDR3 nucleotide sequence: TGTGCCAGCGGACGGGGGAAGGACACTGAAGCTTTCTTT. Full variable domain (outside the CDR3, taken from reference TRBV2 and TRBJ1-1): EPEVTQTPSHQVTQMGQEVILRCVPISNHLYFYWYRQILGQKVEFLVSFYNNEISEKSEIFDDQFSVERPDGSNFTLKIRSTKLEDSAMYFCASGRGKDTEAFFGQGTRLTVV.